What follows is one T cell receptor (beta chain) and its context. This sample was included in a study of blood T cell repertoires in COVID-19. In the study overall: The study drew acute and convalescent COVID-19 samples from the United States, Italy and Spain. PBMCs, B-cell-depleted T cells, or T cells provided the cDNA or gDNA that made up the material.

As handled by the study authors: The authors estimated nucleated cell counts from reference gene primer amplification. Using immunoSEQ multiplex PCR, the repertoire was profiled, and TCRdb retains in-frame clones only, with some absent. V and J calls and clone size are copied from that table; D and trimming were computed from the DNA. Found here are 40,000 to 50,000 clones, around 86% of them singletons; the top ten hold around 0.4%. The ends were cut back, 1 base at V and 4 bases at J, with 11 bases in the middle. There are 14 residues in the CDR3. Germline V gene lookup returns CDR1 SGHRS and CDR2 YFSETQ.

V usage is TRBV5-1 and J usage is TRBJ1-1; possibly TRBD1 for D (5 bases). The sample was peripheral blood. The TCR originated in a human donor in a cohort sampled during active COVID-19. DNA of the CDR3: TGCGCCAGCAGCTTGAACCGGGGGGGCACTGAAGCTTTCTTT. Amino acid sequence: CASSLNRGGTEAFF.